This T cell receptor (beta chain) was identified during a study of cytomegalovirus exposure and HLA in healthy donors. CDR3 length: 15 amino acids. In germline, CDR1 is SGHAT, CDR2 FQNNGV. Between the trimmed V and J ends, which lost 1 base and 2 bases, there was a span of 6 bases. The PCR had 60 Vbeta and 13 Jbeta primers. Libraries were prepared by immunoSEQ multiplex PCR; TCRdb keeps only in-frame clonotypes and omits some of them. The sample includes fewer than 150,000 clones, roughly 67% of them seen just once. The sequence came from a man between 18 and 29 years old in good health and CMV-seropositive. The rearrangement joins TRBV11-2 to TRBJ2-6; tentatively, D is TRBD1 (6 bases). Input material: PBMCs. CDR3 in amino acids: CASSLGGPGANVLTF. In nucleotides, the CDR3 is TGTGCCAGCAGCTTAGGGGGGCCTGGGGCCAACGTCCTGACTTTC.